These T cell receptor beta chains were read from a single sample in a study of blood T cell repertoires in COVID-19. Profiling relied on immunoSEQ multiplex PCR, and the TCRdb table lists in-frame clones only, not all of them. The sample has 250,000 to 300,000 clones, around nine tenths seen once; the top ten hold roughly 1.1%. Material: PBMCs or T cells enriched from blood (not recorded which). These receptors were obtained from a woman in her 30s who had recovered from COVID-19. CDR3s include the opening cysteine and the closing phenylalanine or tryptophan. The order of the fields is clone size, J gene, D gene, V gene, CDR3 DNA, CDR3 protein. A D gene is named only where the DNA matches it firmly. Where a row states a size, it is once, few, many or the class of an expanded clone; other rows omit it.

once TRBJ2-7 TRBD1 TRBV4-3 TGCGCCAGCAGCCAATCCGGACAGGGGTACACCTACGAGCAGTACTTC CASSQSGQGYTYEQYF
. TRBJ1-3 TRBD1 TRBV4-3 TGCGCCAGCAGCCGAGACAGGGTGAGGAGAAACACCATATATTTT CASSRDRVRRNTIYF
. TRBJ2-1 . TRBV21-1 TGTGCCAGCAGCAAAGTTGGCGGGAACAATGAGCAGTTCTTC CASSKVGGNNEQFF
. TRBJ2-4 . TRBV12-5 TGTGCTAGTGGTTTGAGCCGAGCCAAAAACATTCAGTACTTC CASGLSRAKNIQYF
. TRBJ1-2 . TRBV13 TGTGCCAGCAGCCCTCGGACAGCCTCTAACTATGGCTACACCTTC CASSPRTASNYGYTF
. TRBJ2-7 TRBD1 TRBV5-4 TGTGCCAGCAGCTTGGAGCGACAGGGGGCAAGCCACTACGAGCAGTACTTC CASSLERQGASHYEQYF
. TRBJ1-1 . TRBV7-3 TGTGCCAGCAGCGAACAGGGTGCAACTGAAGCTTTCTTT CASSEQGATEAFF
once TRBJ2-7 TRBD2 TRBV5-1 TGCGCCAGCAGCTTTAGTGTTGGCGGGGGAAGCGAGCAGTACTTC CASSFSVGGGSEQYF
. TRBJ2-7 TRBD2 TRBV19 TGTGCCAGTACCCTACGAGCGGGAGGAGGCTACGAGCAGTACTTC CASTLRAGGGYEQYF
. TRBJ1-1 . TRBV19 TGTGCCAGTAGTATCACCGGGGGGAACACTGAAGCTTTCTTT CASSITGGNTEAFF
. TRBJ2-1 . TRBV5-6 TGTGCCAGCAGCTTGAAGCCGAGCCTGGGCGGGTCCTACAATGAGCAGTTCTTC CASSLKPSLGGSYNEQFF
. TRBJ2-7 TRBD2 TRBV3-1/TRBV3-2 TGTGCCAGCAGCCAAGACCTCAGGGTTAGCGGGAGGGCAGTTAGGTACGAGCAGTACTTC CASSQDLRVSGRAVRYEQYF
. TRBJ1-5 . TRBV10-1 TGCGCCAGCAGTGAGTCGGCGACAGACAATCAGCCCCAGCATTTT CASSESATDNQPQHF
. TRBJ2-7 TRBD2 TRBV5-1 TGCGCCAGCAGCTCAAGCGGGACGCTTTTCTCCTACGAGCAGTACTTC CASSSSGTLFSYEQYF
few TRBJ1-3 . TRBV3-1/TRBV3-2 TGTGCCAGCAGCCAAGATCGGTCCCGACTAACTGGAAACACCATATATTTT CASSQDRSRLTGNTIYF
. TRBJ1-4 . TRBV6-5 TGTGCCAGCAGTTACGGCCGATTGAATGAAAAACTGTTTTTT CASSYGRLNEKLFF
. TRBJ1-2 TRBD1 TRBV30 TGTGCCTGGAGTGACCGGTACGTAGGAGGGGGCGTCGGCTACACCTTC CAWSDRYVGGGVGYTF
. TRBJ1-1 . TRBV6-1 TGTGCCAGCAGTGAAACCCCACAGTTGAGTACTGAAGCTTTCTTT CASSETPQLSTEAFF
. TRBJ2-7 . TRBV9 TGTGCCAGCAGCCCGGGGTACGAGCAGTACTTC CASSPGYEQYF
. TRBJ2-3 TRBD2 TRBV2 TGTGCCAGCAGGGTTCGTCCGGGACTAGCAACAGATACGCAGTATTTT CASRVRPGLATDTQYF
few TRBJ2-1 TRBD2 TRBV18 TGTGCCAGCTCACCACCGGGTGCAATGGGCGGGGGATACAATGAGCAGTTCTTC CASSPPGAMGGGYNEQFF
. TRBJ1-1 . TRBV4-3 TGCGCCAGCAGCCAAGATCTTCGAGGACTGAGCGAAGCTTTCTTT CASSQDLRGLSEAFF
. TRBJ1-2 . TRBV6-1 TGTGCCAGCAGTGACGTTTTGAGGGATGGTAACTATGGCTACACCTTC CASSDVLRDGNYGYTF
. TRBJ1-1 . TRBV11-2 TGTGCCAGCAGCGCCGGACAGTTAGCTTTCTTT CASSAGQLAFF
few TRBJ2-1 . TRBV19 TGTGCCAGTAGTATAGGATTCCAGGGTTATTACAATGAGCAGTTCTTC CASSIGFQGYYNEQFF
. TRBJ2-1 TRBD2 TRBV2 TGTGCCAGCAGGAGGACTAGCGGGAGCAATGAGCAGTTCTTC CASRRTSGSNEQFF
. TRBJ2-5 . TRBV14 TGTGCCAGCAGTTTAAAACGAGTCCAAGAGACCCAGTACTTC CASSLKRVQETQYF
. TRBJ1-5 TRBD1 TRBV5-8 TGTGCCAGCAGCTTGTTTCCGGGACAGGGTTATCAGCCCCAGCATTTT CASSLFPGQGYQPQHF
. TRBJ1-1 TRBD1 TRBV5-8 TGTGCCAGCGTTGTGGGACAGTGGGTGCCGGCTTTCTTT CASVVGQWVPAFF
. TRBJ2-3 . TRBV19 TGTGCCAGTAGTATAAGTCGGGGCACAGATACGCAGTATTTT CASSISRGTDTQYF
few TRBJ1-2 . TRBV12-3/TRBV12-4 TGTGCCAGCAGTCAGGGATTCGCGGGCTACACCTTC CASSQGFAGYTF